Shown below are 9 T cell receptor beta chains from a single sample sequenced in a study of radiation and T cells in renal cell carcinoma. Profiling relied on immunoSEQ multiplex PCR, and the TCRdb table lists in-frame clones only, not all of them. The repertoire holds around 170,000 clones, with roughly nine tenths as singletons. Time point of the sample: blood 4 weeks post-SBRT, at nephrectomy. The treatment here: 15 Gy SBRT to primary tumor, nephrectomy 4 weeks later. The sample in question was blood, obtained from a patient whose treatment included radiotherapy and nephrectomy. The receptor source for this set is a woman in her 50s with renal cell carcinoma.

The chain uses TRBV19 and TRBJ1-1; 7 nucleotides agree with TRBD1. This CDR3 is 14 amino acids long. Trimming at V came to 7 bases and at J to 1 base, leaving 6 bases not matched to a gene. Germline-derived CDR1 and CDR2 are LNHDA and SQIVND (reference sequence). CDR3 sequence: CASINQGENTEAFF. In DNA form, the CDR3 reads TGTGCCAGTATTAATCAGGGGGAGAACACTGAAGCTTTCTTT.

This chain joins TRBV4-1 and TRBJ1-1; no definite D call. CDR3 length: 15 residues. V lost 0 bases, J lost 0 bases, and 8 bases lay in between. Germline-derived CDR1 and CDR2 are MGHRA and YSYEKL. The CDR3 DNA sequence: TGCGCCAGCAGCCAAGAGGGCAACCTGAACACTGAAGCTTTCTTT. This sequence encodes CASSQEGNLNTEAFF.

The rearrangement joins TRBV19 to TRBJ2-7; weak D call: TRBD1 (6 bases). The length of the CDR3 is 13 residues. The V end was cut by 0 bases, the J end by 5 bases, with 8 bases between. Per the germline V gene, CDR1 is LNHDA and CDR2 is SQIVND (reference sequence). The CDR3 protein is CASSIDRDNEQYF. CDR3 in DNA: TGTGCCAGTAGTATAGATCGGGACAACGAGCAGTACTTC.

This sequence joins TRBV30 and TRBJ1-2; D gene uncertain. The CDR3 has 13 residues. V lost 3 bases and J 8 bases, leaving 16 bases between the germline ends. Germline V CDR1 and CDR2: GTSNPN, SVGIG (reference sequence). This chain's CDR3 is CAWRSKGHSGYTF. CDR3 bases: TGTGCCTGGAGGTCTAAGGGTCATTCCGGCTACACCTTC.

The genes are TRBV9 and TRBJ2-5; TRBD1 might be the D (6 bases). Germline V CDR1 and CDR2: SGDLS, YYNGEE. V gave up 3 bases and J gave up 5 bases, with 14 bases separating them. The CDR3 loop spans 14 amino acids. In DNA form, the CDR3 reads TGTGCCAGCAGCGCCCCTACAGGGACGGAGACCCAGTACTTC. Its translation: CASSAPTGTETQYF.

V gene TRBV30 combines with J gene TRBJ2-5; D tentatively reads TRBD1 or TRBD2 (5 bases each). CDR1 is GTSNPN, CDR2 SVGIG, per germline (reference sequence). The CDR3 runs 14 residues. Trimming pared 2 bases from V and 2 bases from J, leaving 12 bases between. Here the CDR3 reads CAWSHGTEQETQYF. CDR3 nucleotide sequence: TGTGCCTGGAGTCACGGGACGGAGCAAGAGACCCAGTACTTC. Supplemented by reference TRBV30 and TRBJ2-5, the full variable domain reads SQTIHQWPATLVQPVGSPLSLECTVEGTSNPNLYWYRQAAGRGLQLLFYSVGIGQISSEVPQNLSASRPQDRQFILSSKKLLLSDSGFYLCAWSHGTEQETQYFGPGTRLLVL.

DNA for the CDR3: TGTGCCAGCAGCTTGGGTAGGGTGGCCGGAAACACCATATATTTT. Translated: CASSLGRVAGNTIYF. J is TRBJ1-3 and V is TRBV5-6, with unresolved D. CDR1 SGHDT and CDR2 YYEEEE come from the germline V gene. With 0 bases removed from V and 4 bases from J, the gap between germline ends came to 11 bases. CDR3 length: 15 residues.

V is TRBV9 and J is TRBJ2-6, with D perhaps matching TRBD1 or TRBD2 (5 bases each). V was cut by 2 bases and J by 1 base, with 16 bases left in between. The CDR3 consists of 18 residues. Germline lookup yields CDR1 SGDLS and CDR2 YYNGEE. CDR3 amino acids: CASSVRDHESSGANVLTF. The DNA for the CDR3 is TGTGCCAGCAGCGTTAGGGACCATGAGAGTTCTGGGGCCAACGTCCTGACTTTC.

This clone has only one observation. V and J are TRBV6-1 and TRBJ2-7; D gene ambiguous. Trimming took off 8 bases at V and 3 bases at J, with 20 bases between the two ends. In germline, CDR1 is MNHNS, CDR2 SASEGT. This CDR3 spans 15 amino acids. CDR3 DNA: TGTGCCAGCTCCCCGGAGTCGCAGCCCTTCTACGAGCAGTACTTC. This sequence encodes CASSPESQPFYEQYF.